Sequencing of this T cell receptor (beta chain) was carried out in a study of cytomegalovirus exposure and HLA in healthy donors. Study findings and constraints: Reportedly, TCR beta sequences accurately predicted HLA-A and HLA-B alleles in most subjects. Accounts indicate the classifier identified cytomegalovirus status with strong specificity and sensitivity.

Looked up from germline, CDR1 is SGDLS and CDR2 is YYNGEE. The ends were cut back, 2 bases at V and 2 bases at J, with 11 bases in the middle. The CDR3 is made up of 15 amino acids. Regarding this clone: Antigen specificity is unknown.

Primers included in the PCR were 60 Vbeta and 13 Jbeta primers. Assay: immunoSEQ multiplex PCR; the TCRdb copy retains only in-frame clones and omits some. The sample records roughly 120,000 clones, about four fifths being singletons. Sequencing input: PBMCs. The receptor comes from a woman younger than 30 in good health and CMV-seronegative. J is TRBJ2-1 and V is TRBV9, with D possibly matching TRBD1 (6 bases). The CDR3 nucleotides read TGTGCCAGCAGCGTCCCGGACAGCCCCTACAATGAGCAGTTCTTC. Protein sequence: CASSVPDSPYNEQFF. The whole variable domain, filled in from reference TRBV9 and TRBJ2-1, reads DSGVTQTPKHLITATGQRVTLRCSPRSGDLSVYWYQQSLDQGLQFLIQYYNGEERAKGNILERFSAQQFPDLHSELNLSSLELGDSALYFCASSVPDSPYNEQFFGPGTRLTVL.